The 25 T cell receptor beta chains reported below all come from one sample, sequenced in a study of cytomegalovirus exposure and HLA in healthy donors. The study ran its PCR with 60 Vbeta and 13 Jbeta primers. The assay was immunoSEQ multiplex PCR, and TCRdb's table has in-frame clones only and misses some. The sample consists of 120,000 to 150,000 clones, approximately 80% of them appearing once. Sequenced input: PBMCs. The receptor source for this set is a man aged 40-49 years in good health and CMV-seropositive.

As to this clone: Other DNA sequences from this sample encode an identical CDR3 as well. The rearrangement joins TRBV5-1 to TRBJ2-2; TRBD2 might be the D (6 bases). Germline CDR1 SGHRS, CDR2 YFSETQ. The V end was cut by 3 bases, the J end by 7 bases, with 13 bases between. The CDR3 spans 14 residues. CDR3 coding DNA: TGCGCCAGCAGCTCTTCCGGGAGCGGCGGGGAGCTGTTTTTT. Residues: CASSSSGSGGELFF.

This chain connects TRBV19 to TRBJ1-5; 9 bases match TRBD1. Looked up from germline, CDR1 is LNHDA and CDR2 is SQIVND (reference sequence). The CDR3 totals 14 residues. V was pared by 6 bases and J by 5 bases, with 5 bases of the junction left unmatched. The CDR3 region is CASRRTGADQPQHF. The CDR3 DNA is TGTGCCAGTAGAAGGACAGGGGCGGATCAGCCCCAGCATTTT.

The rearrangement joins TRBV11-2 to TRBJ2-2, with D possibly being TRBD2 (5 bases). The CDR3 loop spans 13 amino acids. CDR1 and CDR2 (germline): SGHAT, FQNNGV. Deletions cut 5 bases from V and 6 bases from J, with 10 bases between. In DNA, the CDR3 is TGTGCCAGCAGCCGGGAATGGGCCGGGGAGCTGTTTTTT. Its translation is CASSREWAGELFF.

The chain recombines TRBV6-5 with TRBJ1-2; 7 bases line up with TRBD1. V lost 8 bases to trimming and J lost 9 bases; unmatched junction nucleotides: 12. The CDR3 length is 13 residues. Germline CDR1 reads MNHEY; CDR2 reads SVGAGI. For the CDR3, the DNA is TGTGCCAGCCACCAGCCCTCGACAGGGCGCTACACCTTC. Amino acid sequence: CASHQPSTGRYTF.

The chain is built from TRBV27 and TRBJ2-1, with TRBD2 identical over 8 bases. Germline CDR1 and CDR2: MNHEY and SMNVEV (reference sequence). The CDR3 length is 15 residues. Trimming cost V 4 bases and J 2 bases; bases outside gene matches: 4. CDR3 nucleotides: TGTGCCAGCAGTTCCATAGCGGGGCCCTACAATGAGCAGTTCTTC. This encodes CASSSIAGPYNEQFF.

This chain connects TRBV7-9 to TRBJ1-1; TRBD1 agrees at 10 bases. This CDR3 spans 15 amino acids. The ends lost 1 base at V and 12 bases at J; junction bases unmatched: 11. Germline V gene data show CDR1 as SEHNR and CDR2 as FQNEAQ (reference sequence). CDR3: CASSLGVTGGGFPFF. CDR3 nucleotide sequence: TGTGCCAGCAGCTTAGGGGTGACAGGGGGCGGCTTTCCTTTCTTT.

The J gene is TRBJ2-3, the V gene TRBV5-4; TRBD2 aligns across 8 bases. Germline CDR1 is SGHNT and CDR2 is YYREEE (reference sequence). After removal of 3 bases from V and 2 bases from J, the junction contained 5 bases not matched to a gene. The CDR3 sequence is 15 residues long. The CDR3 sequence is CASSWGLVDTDTQYF. CDR3 DNA: TGTGCCAGCAGCTGGGGACTAGTAGACACAGATACGCAGTATTTT. The full variable domain, its missing parts supplied by reference TRBV5-4 and TRBJ2-3, is ETGVTQSPTHLIKTRGQQVTLRCSSQSGHNTVSWYQQALGQGPQFIFQYYREEENGRGNFPPRFSGLQFPNYSSELNVNALELDDSALYLCASSWGLVDTDTQYFGPGTRLTVL.

The chain couples TRBV6-6 to TRBJ2-5; perhaps TRBD1 as D (6 bases). Deletions cut 2 bases from V and 2 bases from J, with 9 bases between. The CDR3 is 14 amino acids. Germline V CDR1 and CDR2: MNHNY, SVGAGI (reference sequence). The CDR3 loop is CASSYPDRQETQYF. CDR3 nucleotides: TGTGCCAGCAGTTACCCGGACAGACAAGAGACCCAGTACTTC.

This clone has only one observation. The sample holds other DNA sequences that translate to the same CDR3. V usage is TRBV7-2 and J usage is TRBJ2-7, with 8 nucleotides matching TRBD2. The junction had 2 bases not matched to a gene; V was cut back by 1 base and J by 0 bases. CDR1 and CDR2 from the germline V gene are SGHTA and FQGNSA. There are 15 residues in the CDR3. CDR3 in DNA: TGTGCCAGCAGCTTAGGCGGGACTAGCTCCTACGAGCAGTACTTC. It yields the protein CASSLGGTSSYEQYF.

The chain uses TRBV14 and TRBJ2-7, with 7 bases fitting TRBD1. Germline values: CDR1 SGHDN, CDR2 FVKESK. The CDR3 runs 14 residues. Unmatched junction bases numbered 8, after V lost 5 bases and J lost 4 bases. The DNA for the CDR3 is TGTGCCAGCAGCTGGACAGGAAACTATTACGAGCAGTACTTC. It yields the protein CASSWTGNYYEQYF.

The genes are TRBV2 and TRBJ2-5; a weak D match, TRBD2 (5 bases). Germline V gene data show CDR1 as SNHLY and CDR2 as FYNNEI. Deletions cut 5 bases from V and 3 bases from J, with 7 bases between. The CDR3 contains 12 residues. The CDR3 is CASSLGEETQYF. The CDR3 nucleotides are TGTGCCAGCAGTCTCGGGGAAGAGACCCAGTACTTC.

This chain uses TRBV27 with TRBJ2-3, with a tentative D call TRBD1 (5 bases). Germline values: CDR1 MNHEY, CDR2 SMNVEV (reference sequence). V lost 6 bases and J 0 bases, leaving 28 bases between the germline ends. The CDR3 extends over 20 amino acids. The CDR3 spells CASRLGANYAWETSTDTQYF. The CDR3 nucleotides are TGTGCCAGCAGGCTAGGGGCGAATTATGCATGGGAAACTAGCACAGATACGCAGTATTTT.

This clone was picked up one time. The germline gene is not matched at one end of the junction; a read error may be the cause. The chain couples TRBV10-3 to TRBJ2-6; TRBD1 matches 8 bases. The CDR3 is 17 residues long. The germline gives CDR1 ENHRY, CDR2 SYGVKD. For the CDR3, the DNA is TGTGCCAGCGGGACAGGACAATTACACTCTGGGGCCAACGGCCTGACTTTC. Amino acid sequence: CASGTGQLHSGANGLTF.

This clone has only a few counts. The chain employs TRBV10-3 and TRBJ1-3; TRBD1 is a possible D gene (6 bases). The length of the CDR3 is 16 residues. Trimming removed 10 bases at V and 0 bases at J, with 19 bases between. The germline V gene encodes CDR1 ENHRY and CDR2 SYGVKD. CDR3 DNA: TGTGCCACAACTCGAGAGGGGGTAGGCTCTGGAAACACCATATATTTT. This translates into CATTREGVGSGNTIYF.

This chain links TRBV5-4 with TRBJ2-2, with 8 positions matching TRBD2. Germline CDR1 reads SGHNT; CDR2 reads YYREEE (reference sequence). The CDR3 runs 16 residues. Trimming cost V 4 bases and J 1 base; bases outside gene matches: 6. CDR3 sequence (DNA): TGTGCCAGCAGCCCCTTAGCGGGAATGAACACCGGGGAGCTGTTTTTT. This translates into CASSPLAGMNTGELFF.

The gene calls are TRBV19 and TRBJ2-1; the match to TRBD2 covers 13 bases. This CDR3 has 16 amino acids. Germline-derived CDR1 and CDR2 are LNHDA and SQIVND (reference sequence). After removal of 5 bases from V and 3 bases from J, the junction contained 4 bases not matched to a gene. DNA for the CDR3: TGTGCCAGTAGTCGACTAGCGGGAGGTAACTACAATGAGCAGTTCTTC. It encodes CASSRLAGGNYNEQFF.

The chain employs TRBV28 and TRBJ1-3, with 10 bases lining up with TRBD1. Looked up from germline, CDR1 is MDHEN and CDR2 is SYDVKM. The V and J ends lost 5 bases and 5 bases, in that order; junction bases with no gene match: 3. This CDR3 has 14 residues. CDR3 in DNA: TGTGCCAGCAGTACTGACAGGGGGCGAAACACCATATATTTT. Amino acids: CASSTDRGRNTIYF.

This chain links TRBV28 with TRBJ1-2, with TRBD1 identical over 7 bases. Looked up from germline, CDR1 is MDHEN and CDR2 is SYDVKM. V lost 4 bases, J lost 8 bases, and 4 bases stayed unmatched. CDR3 length: 12 amino acids. In DNA form, the CDR3 reads TGTGCCAGCAGTTCACAGGGGTTCGGCTACACCTTC. It codes for CASSSQGFGYTF.

The V call is TRBV9, the J call TRBJ1-6, with D hard to call. CDR3 length equals 12 residues. V was cut by 1 base and J by 9 bases, with 5 bases left in between. Germline-derived CDR1 and CDR2 are SGDLS and YYNGEE. The CDR3 DNA reads as TGTGCCAGCAGCGTACGGAGTTCACCCCTCCACTTT. Residues: CASSVRSSPLHF.

This clone was detected once. J is TRBJ1-1 and V is TRBV6-1; TRBD1 might be the D (5 bases). The V gene lost 9 bases and the J gene lost 0 bases, with 11 bases spanning the gap. Germline CDR1 and CDR2: MNHNS and SASEGT. The length of the CDR3 is 13 residues. The CDR3, as DNA: TGTGCCAGTACCCTGACAGTGAACACTGAAGCTTTCTTT. Translated, it gives CASTLTVNTEAFF.

CDR3 loop: CASSLIQGTGELFF. The CDR3, as DNA: TGTGCCAGCAGCTTAATCCAGGGGACCGGGGAGCTGTTTTTT. The chain combines TRBV7-9 with TRBJ2-2; tentatively, D is TRBD1 (6 bases). The CDR3 contains 14 residues. CDR1 and CDR2 from the germline V gene are SEHNR and FQNEAQ (reference sequence). Trimming took 2 bases from V and 5 from J, leaving 9 bases between them.

This clone came up a few times. The chain links TRBV4-1 to TRBJ1-1; D is uncertain. Trimming took off 3 bases at V and 0 bases at J, with 8 bases between the two ends. Germline CDR1 and CDR2: MGHRA and YSYEKL. CDR3 length equals 14 residues. The CDR3 bases are TGCGCCAGCAGCCATAACAGCATGAACACTGAAGCTTTCTTT. Translating it yields CASSHNSMNTEAFF.

The rearrangement links TRBV7-2 to TRBJ2-7; 12 positions match TRBD1. J was trimmed by 9 bases and V by 5 bases; bases with no gene match: 14. The CDR3 runs 16 residues. Germline V gives CDR1 SGHTA, CDR2 FQGNSA. CDR3 sequence (DNA): TGTGCCAGCAGCCCCGGTTCGGGACAGGGGGCTTGGGGGCAGTACTTC. It translates to CASSPGSGQGAWGQYF.

This chain uses TRBV14 with TRBJ2-5; D gene ambiguous. Trimming stripped 3 bases from V and 7 bases from J, with 15 bases between. Germline lookup yields CDR1 SGHDN and CDR2 FVKESK. There are 14 residues in the CDR3. This CDR3 reads CASSHNSRLPTQYF. The CDR3 DNA follows: TGTGCCAGCAGCCATAACTCCCGCCTCCCGACCCAGTACTTC.

A word on this clone: Other DNA variants within this sample encode the same CDR3. The rearrangement uses TRBV18 and TRBJ2-1, with 9 bases lining up with TRBD1. Trimming cost V 3 bases and J 5 bases; bases outside gene matches: 2. CDR1 is KGHSH, CDR2 LQKENI, per germline. The CDR3 extends over 14 amino acids. The CDR3 loop is CASSPRTGDNEQFF. The CDR3 DNA reads as TGTGCCAGCTCACCCAGGACAGGGGACAATGAGCAGTTCTTC.